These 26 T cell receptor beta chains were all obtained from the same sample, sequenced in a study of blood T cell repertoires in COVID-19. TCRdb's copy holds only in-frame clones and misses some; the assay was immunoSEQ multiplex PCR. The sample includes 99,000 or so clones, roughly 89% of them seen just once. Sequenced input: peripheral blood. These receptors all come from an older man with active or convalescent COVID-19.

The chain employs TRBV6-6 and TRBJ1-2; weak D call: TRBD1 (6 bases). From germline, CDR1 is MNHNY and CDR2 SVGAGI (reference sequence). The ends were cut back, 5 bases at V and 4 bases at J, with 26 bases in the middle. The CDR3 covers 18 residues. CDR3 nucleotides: TGTGCCAGCAGTAGATCGGACCCGCGGGGGGCCTTTAGCTATGGCTACACCTTC. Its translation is CASSRSDPRGAFSYGYTF.

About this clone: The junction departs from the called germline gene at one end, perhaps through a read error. The CDR3: CASSSSKRVPSGF. The DNA for the CDR3 is TGTGCCAGCAGTTCGTCGAAGAGGGTCCCATCCGGGTTT. This chain uses TRBV28 with TRBJ1-3; D is unclear. The CDR3 loop spans 13 amino acids. CDR1 is MDHEN, CDR2 SYDVKM, per germline.

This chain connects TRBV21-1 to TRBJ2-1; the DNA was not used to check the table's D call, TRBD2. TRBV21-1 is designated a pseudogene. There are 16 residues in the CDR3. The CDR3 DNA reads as TGTGCCAGCAGCAAAGAGGTCCTAGCAGTTTACAATGAGCAGTTCTTC. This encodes CASSKEVLAVYNEQFF.

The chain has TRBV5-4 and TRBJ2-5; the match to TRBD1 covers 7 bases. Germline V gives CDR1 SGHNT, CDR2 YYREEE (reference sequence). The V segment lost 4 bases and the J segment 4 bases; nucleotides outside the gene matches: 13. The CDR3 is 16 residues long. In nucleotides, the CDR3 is TGTGCCAGCAGCGGGAGAGGGGGCCGATTGGGAGAGACCCAGTACTTC. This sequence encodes CASSGRGGRLGETQYF.

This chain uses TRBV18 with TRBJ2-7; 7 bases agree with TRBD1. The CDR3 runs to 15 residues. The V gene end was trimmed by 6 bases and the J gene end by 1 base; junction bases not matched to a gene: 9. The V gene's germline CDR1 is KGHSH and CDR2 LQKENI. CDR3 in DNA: TGTGCCAGCTCGCCTTCAGGACAGGTTTCCTACGAGCAGTACTTC. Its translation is CASSPSGQVSYEQYF.

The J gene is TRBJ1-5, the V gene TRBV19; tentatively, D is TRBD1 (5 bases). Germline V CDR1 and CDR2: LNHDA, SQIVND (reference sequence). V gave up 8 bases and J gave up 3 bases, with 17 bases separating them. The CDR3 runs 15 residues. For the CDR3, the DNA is TGTGCCAGTTCACTCGGCGGGGCTACCAATCAGCCCCAGCATTTT. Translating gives CASSLGGATNQPQHF. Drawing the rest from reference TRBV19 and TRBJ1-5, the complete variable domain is DGGITQSPKYLFRKEGQNVTLSCEQNLNHDAMYWYRQDPGQGLRLIYYSQIVNDFQKGDIAEGYSVSREKKESFPLTVTSAQKNPTAFYLCASSLGGATNQPQHFGDGTRLSIL.

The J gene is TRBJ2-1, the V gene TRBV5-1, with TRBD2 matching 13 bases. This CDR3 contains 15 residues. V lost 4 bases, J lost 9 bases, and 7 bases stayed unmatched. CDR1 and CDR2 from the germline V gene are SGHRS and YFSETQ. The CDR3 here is CASSGGTSGASEQFF. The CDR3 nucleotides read TGCGCCAGCAGCGGGGGGACTAGCGGGGCTAGTGAGCAGTTCTTC.

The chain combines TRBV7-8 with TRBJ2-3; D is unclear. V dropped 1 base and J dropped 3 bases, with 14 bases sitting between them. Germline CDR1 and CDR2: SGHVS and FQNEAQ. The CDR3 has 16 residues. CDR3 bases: TGTGCCAGCAGCTTAGTTTTTTTGGCCATTACAGATACGCAGTATTTT. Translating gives CASSLVFLAITDTQYF.

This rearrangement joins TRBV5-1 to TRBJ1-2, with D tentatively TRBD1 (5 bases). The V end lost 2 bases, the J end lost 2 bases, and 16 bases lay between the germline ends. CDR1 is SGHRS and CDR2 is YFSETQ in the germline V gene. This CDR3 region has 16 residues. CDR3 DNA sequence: TGCGCCAGCAGCTTCACCGGGACTGTCCCCAACTATGGCTACACCTTC. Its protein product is CASSFTGTVPNYGYTF. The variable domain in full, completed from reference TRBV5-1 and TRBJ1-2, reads KAGVTQTPRYLIKTRGQQVTLSCSPISGHRSVSWYQQTPGQGLQFLFEYFSETQRNKGNFPGRFSGRQFSNSRSEMNVSTLELGDSALYLCASSFTGTVPNYGYTFGSGTRLTVV.

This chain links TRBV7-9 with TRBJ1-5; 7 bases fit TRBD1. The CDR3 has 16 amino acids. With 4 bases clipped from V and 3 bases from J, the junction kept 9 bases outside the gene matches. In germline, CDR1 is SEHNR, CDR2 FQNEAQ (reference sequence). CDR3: CASSSEQGRLNQPQHF. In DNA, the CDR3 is TGTGCCAGCAGCTCAGAACAGGGGCGACTCAATCAGCCCCAGCATTTT.

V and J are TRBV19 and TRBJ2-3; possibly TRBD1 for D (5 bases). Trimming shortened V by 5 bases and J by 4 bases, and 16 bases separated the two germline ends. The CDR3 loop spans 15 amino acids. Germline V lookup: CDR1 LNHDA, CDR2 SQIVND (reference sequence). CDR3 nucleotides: TGTGCCAGTAGTTACGATACCCAGGGCTCAGATACGCAGTATTTT. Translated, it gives CASSYDTQGSDTQYF. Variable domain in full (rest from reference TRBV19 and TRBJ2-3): DGGITQSPKYLFRKEGQNVTLSCEQNLNHDAMYWYRQDPGQGLRLIYYSQIVNDFQKGDIAEGYSVSREKKESFPLTVTSAQKNPTAFYLCASSYDTQGSDTQYFGPGTRLTVL.

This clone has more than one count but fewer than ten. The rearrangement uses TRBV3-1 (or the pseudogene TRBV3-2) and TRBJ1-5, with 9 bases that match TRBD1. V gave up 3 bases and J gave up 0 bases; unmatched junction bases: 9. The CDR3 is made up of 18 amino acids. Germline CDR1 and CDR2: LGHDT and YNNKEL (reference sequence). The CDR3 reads CASSQSDRGIYSNQPQHF. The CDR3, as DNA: TGTGCCAGCAGCCAGTCGGACAGGGGCATCTATAGCAATCAGCCCCAGCATTTT.

The CDR3 loop reads CASSAPGTVYNEQFF. In DNA form, the CDR3 reads TGTGCCAGCAGCGCCCCCGGGACAGTATACAATGAGCAGTTCTTC. The chain employs TRBV9 and TRBJ2-1, with 7 bases aligning to TRBD1. The CDR3 covers 15 residues. The germline gives CDR1 SGDLS, CDR2 YYNGEE. The ends lost 3 bases at V and 4 bases at J; junction bases unmatched: 7. Drawing the rest from reference TRBV9 and TRBJ2-1, the complete variable domain is DSGVTQTPKHLITATGQRVTLRCSPRSGDLSVYWYQQSLDQGLQFLIQYYNGEERAKGNILERFSAQQFPDLHSELNLSSLELGDSALYFCASSAPGTVYNEQFFGPGTRLTVL.

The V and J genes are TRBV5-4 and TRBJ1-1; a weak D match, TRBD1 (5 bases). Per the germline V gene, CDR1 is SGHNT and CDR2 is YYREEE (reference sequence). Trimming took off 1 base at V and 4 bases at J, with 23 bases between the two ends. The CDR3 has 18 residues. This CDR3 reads CASSLSGKGPLSGTEAFF. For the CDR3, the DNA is TGTGCCAGCAGCTTGTCAGGCAAGGGGCCTTTATCTGGCACTGAAGCTTTCTTT.

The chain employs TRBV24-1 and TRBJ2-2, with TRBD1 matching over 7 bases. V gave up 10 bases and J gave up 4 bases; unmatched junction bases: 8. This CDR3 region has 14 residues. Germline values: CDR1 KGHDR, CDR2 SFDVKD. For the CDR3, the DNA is TGTGCCACAGGGGTGACAGGGTCCACCGGGGAGCTGTTTTTT. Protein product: CATGVTGSTGELFF.

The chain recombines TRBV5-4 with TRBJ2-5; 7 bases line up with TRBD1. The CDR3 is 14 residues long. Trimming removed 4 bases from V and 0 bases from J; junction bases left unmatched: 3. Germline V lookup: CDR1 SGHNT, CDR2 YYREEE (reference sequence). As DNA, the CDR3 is TGTGCCAGCAGCCGGGACAGATACCAAGAGACCCAGTACTTC. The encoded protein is CASSRDRYQETQYF.

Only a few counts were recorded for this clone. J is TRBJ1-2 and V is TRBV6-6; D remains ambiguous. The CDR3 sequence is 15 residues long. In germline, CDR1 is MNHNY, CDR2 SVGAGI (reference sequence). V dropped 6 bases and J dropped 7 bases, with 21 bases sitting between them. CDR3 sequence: CASSPRGSSHSGYTF. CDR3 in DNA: TGTGCCAGCAGCCCCCGAGGGTCCAGTCATAGTGGCTACACCTTC.

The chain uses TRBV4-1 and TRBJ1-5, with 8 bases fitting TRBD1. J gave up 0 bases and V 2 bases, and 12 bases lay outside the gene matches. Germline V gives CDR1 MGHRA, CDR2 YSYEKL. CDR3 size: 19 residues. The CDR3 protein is CASSQQGAAMGNSNQPQHF. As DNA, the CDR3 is TGCGCCAGCAGCCAACAGGGGGCAGCCATGGGTAATAGCAATCAGCCCCAGCATTTT.

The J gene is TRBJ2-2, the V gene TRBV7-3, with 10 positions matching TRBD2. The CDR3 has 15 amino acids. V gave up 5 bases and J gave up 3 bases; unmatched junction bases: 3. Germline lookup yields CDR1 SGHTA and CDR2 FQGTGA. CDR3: CASSLAGEDTGELFF. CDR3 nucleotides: TGTGCCAGCAGCCTAGCGGGGGAAGACACCGGGGAGCTGTTTTTT.

The CDR3 sequence is CASSQARLVSDTQYF. DNA of the CDR3: TGCGCCAGCAGCCAAGCCCGACTAGTTTCAGATACGCAGTATTTT. The J gene is TRBJ2-3, the V gene TRBV4-1; D is perhaps TRBD2 (6 bases). Deletions cut 1 base from V and 4 bases from J, with 12 bases between. This CDR3 has 15 amino acids. CDR1 MGHRA and CDR2 YSYEKL come from the germline V gene.

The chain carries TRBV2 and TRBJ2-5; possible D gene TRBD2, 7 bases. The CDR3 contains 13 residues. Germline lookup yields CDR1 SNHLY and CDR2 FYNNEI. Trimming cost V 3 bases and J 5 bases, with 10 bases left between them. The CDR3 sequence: CASSDGGAETQYF. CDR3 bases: TGTGCCAGCAGTGATGGGGGGGCCGAGACCCAGTACTTC.

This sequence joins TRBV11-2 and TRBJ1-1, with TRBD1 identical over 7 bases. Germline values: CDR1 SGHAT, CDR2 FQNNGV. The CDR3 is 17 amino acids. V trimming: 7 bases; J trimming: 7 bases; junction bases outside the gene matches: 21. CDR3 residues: CASTQGQKSSLGFEAFF. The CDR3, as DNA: TGTGCCAGCACACAGGGACAGAAAAGTTCTTTGGGGTTTGAAGCTTTCTTT.

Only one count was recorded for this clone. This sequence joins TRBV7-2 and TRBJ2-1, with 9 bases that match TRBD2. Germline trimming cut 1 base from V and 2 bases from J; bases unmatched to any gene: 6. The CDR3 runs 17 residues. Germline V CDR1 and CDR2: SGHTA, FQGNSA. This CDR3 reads CASSLDSGGTTYNEQFF. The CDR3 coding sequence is TGTGCCAGCAGCTTAGATAGCGGGGGAACCACCTACAATGAGCAGTTCTTC.

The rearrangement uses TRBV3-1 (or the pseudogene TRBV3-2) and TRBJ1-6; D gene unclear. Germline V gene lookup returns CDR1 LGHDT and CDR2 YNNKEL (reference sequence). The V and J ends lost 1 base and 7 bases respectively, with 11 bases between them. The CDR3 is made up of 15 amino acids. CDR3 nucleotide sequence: TGTGCCAGCAGCCAAGGAGGAGGGAACAATTCACCCCTCCACTTT. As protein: CASSQGGGNNSPLHF.

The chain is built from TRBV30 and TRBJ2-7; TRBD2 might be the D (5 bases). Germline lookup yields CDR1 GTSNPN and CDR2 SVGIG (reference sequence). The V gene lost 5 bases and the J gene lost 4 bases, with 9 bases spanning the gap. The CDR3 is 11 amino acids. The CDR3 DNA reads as TGTGCCTGGGGTAGCGCTTACGAGCAGTACTTC. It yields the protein CAWGSAYEQYF.

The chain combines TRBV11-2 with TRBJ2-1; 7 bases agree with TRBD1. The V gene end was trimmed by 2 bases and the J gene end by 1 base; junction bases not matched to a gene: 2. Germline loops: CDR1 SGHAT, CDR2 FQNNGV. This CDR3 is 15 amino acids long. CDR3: CASSLTDRSYNEQFF. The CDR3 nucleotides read TGTGCCAGCAGCTTAACGGACAGGTCCTACAATGAGCAGTTCTTC.